These 3 T cell receptor beta chains originate from one sample sequenced in a study of cytomegalovirus exposure and HLA in healthy donors. Use of 60 Vbeta and 13 Jbeta primers characterized the PCR. Measured with immunoSEQ multiplex PCR; TCRdb has only the in-frame clones, and not every one. The table records under 200,000 clones, roughly 73% of them present only once. The specimen sequenced was PBMCs. The source of these receptors is a woman younger than 45 in good health and CMV-seronegative.

The chain joins TRBV5-8 to TRBJ1-2; unclear D gene. Trimming shortened V by 6 bases and J by 1 base, and 19 bases separated the two germline ends. CDR3 size: 16 residues. Germline loops: CDR1 SGHTS, CDR2 YDEGEE. The CDR3: CASIEKVAGLNYGYTF. The CDR3 region has the DNA TGTGCCAGCATCGAAAAGGTGGCAGGCCTTAACTATGGCTACACCTTC.

This clone was detected only a few times. The chain is built from TRBV19 and TRBJ2-7; D is ambiguous. Germline CDR1 is LNHDA and CDR2 is SQIVND (reference sequence). The germline V and J ends were trimmed by 5 bases and 3 bases, with 11 bases remaining between them. This CDR3 spans 13 amino acids. CDR3 amino acids: CASSPQANYEQYF. CDR3 nucleotides: TGTGCCAGTAGTCCGCAGGCTAACTACGAGCAGTACTTC.

V is TRBV5-4 and J is TRBJ2-3; TRBD1 matches 9 bases. The CDR3 is 15 amino acids. The V gene end was trimmed by 9 bases and the J gene end by 6 bases; junction bases not matched to a gene: 14. Germline CDR1 SGHNT, CDR2 YYREEE (reference sequence). The CDR3 DNA follows: TGTGCCATTAGAGTACCGGGACAGGGACGGGATACGCAGTATTTT. Translating it yields CAIRVPGQGRDTQYF.